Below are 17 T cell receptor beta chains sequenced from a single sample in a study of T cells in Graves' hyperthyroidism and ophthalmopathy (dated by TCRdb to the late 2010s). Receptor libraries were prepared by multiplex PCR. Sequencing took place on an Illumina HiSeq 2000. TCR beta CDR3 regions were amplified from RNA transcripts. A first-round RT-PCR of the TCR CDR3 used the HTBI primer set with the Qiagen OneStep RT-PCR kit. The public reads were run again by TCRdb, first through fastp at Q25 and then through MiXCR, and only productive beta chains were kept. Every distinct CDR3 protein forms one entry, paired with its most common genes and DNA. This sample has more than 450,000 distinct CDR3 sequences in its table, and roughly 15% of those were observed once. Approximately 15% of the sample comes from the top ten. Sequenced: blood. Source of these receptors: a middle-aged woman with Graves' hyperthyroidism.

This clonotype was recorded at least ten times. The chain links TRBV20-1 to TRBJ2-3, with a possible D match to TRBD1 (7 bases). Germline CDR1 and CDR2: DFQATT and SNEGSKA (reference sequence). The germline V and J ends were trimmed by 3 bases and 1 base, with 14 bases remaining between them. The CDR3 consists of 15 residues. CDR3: CSASTGRGGTDTQYF. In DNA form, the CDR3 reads TGCAGTGCTAGCACGGGCAGGGGGGGCACAGATACGCAGTATTTT.

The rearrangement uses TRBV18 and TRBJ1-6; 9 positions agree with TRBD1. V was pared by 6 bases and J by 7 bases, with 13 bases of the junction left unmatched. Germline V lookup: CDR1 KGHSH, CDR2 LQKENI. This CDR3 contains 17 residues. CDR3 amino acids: CASSPAPTGGTNSPLHF. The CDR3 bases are TGTGCCAGCTCCCCTGCCCCGACAGGGGGTACGAATTCACCCCTCCACTTT.

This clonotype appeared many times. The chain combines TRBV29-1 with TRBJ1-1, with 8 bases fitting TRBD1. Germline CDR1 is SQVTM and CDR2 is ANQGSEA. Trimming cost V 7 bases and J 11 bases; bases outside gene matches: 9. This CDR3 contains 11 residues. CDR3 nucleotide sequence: TGCAGCGCCGCAGGGGGCGTGGGGGCTTTCTTT. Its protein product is CSAAGGVGAFF.

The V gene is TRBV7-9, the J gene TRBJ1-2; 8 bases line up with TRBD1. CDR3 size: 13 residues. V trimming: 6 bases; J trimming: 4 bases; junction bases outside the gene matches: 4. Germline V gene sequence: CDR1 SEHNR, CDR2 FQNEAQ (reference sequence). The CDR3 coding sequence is TGTGCCAGCAGACACGACAGGGGCTATGGCTACACCTTC. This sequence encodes CASRHDRGYGYTF.

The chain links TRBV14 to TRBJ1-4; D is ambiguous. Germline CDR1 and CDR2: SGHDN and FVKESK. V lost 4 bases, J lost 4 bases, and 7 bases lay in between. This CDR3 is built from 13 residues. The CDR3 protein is CASSPRSNEKLFF. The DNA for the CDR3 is TGTGCCAGCAGCCCCAGGAGTAATGAAAAACTGTTTTTT.

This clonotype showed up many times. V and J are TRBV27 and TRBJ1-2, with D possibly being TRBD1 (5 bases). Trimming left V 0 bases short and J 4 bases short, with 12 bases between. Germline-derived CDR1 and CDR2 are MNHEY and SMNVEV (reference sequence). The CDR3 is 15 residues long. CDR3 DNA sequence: TGTGCCAGCAGTTTATCGAGTGGGGGAGGCTATGGCTACACCTTC. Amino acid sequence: CASSLSSGGGYGYTF.

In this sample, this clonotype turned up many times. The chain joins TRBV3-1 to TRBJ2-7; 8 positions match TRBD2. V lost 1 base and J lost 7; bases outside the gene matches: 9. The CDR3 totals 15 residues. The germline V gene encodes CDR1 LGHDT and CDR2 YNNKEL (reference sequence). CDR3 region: CASSQGPGGAGEQYF. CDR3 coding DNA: TGTGCCAGCAGCCAAGGGCCCGGGGGGGCGGGTGAGCAGTACTTC.

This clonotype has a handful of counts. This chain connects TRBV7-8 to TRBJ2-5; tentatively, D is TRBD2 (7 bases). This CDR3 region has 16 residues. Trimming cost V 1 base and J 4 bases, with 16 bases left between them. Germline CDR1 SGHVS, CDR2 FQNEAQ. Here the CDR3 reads CASSLGGGGGVETQYF. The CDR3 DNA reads TGTGCCAGCAGCTTAGGAGGGGGGGGGGGAGTAGAGACCCAGTACTTC. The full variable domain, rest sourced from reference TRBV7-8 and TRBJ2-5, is GAGVSQSPRYKVAKRGQDVALRCDPISGHVSLFWYQQALGQGPEFLTYFQNEAQLDKSGLPSDRFFAERPEGSVSTLKIQRTQQEDSAVYLCASSLGGGGGVETQYFGPGTRLLVL.

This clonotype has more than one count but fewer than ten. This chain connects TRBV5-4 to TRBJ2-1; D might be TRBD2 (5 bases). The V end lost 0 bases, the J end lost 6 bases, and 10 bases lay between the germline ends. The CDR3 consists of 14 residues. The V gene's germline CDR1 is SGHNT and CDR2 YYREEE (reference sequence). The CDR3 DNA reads TGTGCCAGCAGCTTGGACCTAGCTAGCAATGAGCAGTTCTTC. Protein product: CASSLDLASNEQFF. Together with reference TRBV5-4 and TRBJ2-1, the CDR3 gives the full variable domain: ETGVTQSPTHLIKTRGQQVTLRCSSQSGHNTVSWYQQALGQGPQFIFQYYREEENGRGNFPPRFSGLQFPNYSSELNVNALELDDSALYLCASSLDLASNEQFFGPGTRLTVL.

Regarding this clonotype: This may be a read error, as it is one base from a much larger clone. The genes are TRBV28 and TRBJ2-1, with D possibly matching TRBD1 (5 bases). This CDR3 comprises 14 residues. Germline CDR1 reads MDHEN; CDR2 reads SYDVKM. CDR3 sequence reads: CASSFRQIYSEQFF. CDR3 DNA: TGTGCCAGCAGTTTCCGACAGATCTACAGTGAGCAGTTCTTC.

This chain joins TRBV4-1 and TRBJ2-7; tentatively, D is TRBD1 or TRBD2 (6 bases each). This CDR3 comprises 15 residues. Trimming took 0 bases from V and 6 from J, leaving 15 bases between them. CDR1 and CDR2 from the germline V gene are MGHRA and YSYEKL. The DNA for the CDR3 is TGCGCCAGCAGCCAAGATAGGGGGGCAGGATTCGAGCAGTACTTC. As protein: CASSQDRGAGFEQYF.

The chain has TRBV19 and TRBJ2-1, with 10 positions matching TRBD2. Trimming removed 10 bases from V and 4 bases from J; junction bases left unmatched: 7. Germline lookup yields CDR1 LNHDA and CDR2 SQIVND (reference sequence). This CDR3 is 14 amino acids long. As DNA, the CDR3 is TGTGCCACCGAAGCAGCGGGAGGGTACAATGAGCAGTTCTTC. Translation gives CATEAAGGYNEQFF.

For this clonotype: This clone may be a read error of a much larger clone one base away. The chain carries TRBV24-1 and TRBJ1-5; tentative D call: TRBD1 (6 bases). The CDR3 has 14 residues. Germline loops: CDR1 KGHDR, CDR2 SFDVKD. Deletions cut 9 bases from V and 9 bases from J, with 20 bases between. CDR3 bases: TGTGCCACCGCTGGCGGGGGGCAGTGGCGGCCCCAGCATTTT. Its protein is CATAGGGQWRPQHF.

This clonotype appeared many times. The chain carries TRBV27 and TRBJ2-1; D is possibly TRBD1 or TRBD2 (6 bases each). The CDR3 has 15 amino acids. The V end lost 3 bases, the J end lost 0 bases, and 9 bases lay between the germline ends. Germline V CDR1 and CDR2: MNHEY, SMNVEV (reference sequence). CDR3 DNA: TGTGCCAGCAGTTTCGGGGGCTACTCCTACAATGAGCAGTTCTTC. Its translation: CASSFGGYSYNEQFF.

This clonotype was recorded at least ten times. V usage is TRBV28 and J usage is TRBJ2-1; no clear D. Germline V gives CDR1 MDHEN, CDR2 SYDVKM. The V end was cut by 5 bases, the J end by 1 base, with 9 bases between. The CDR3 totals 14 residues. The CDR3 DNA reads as TGTGCCAGCAGTCTACATCAGTCCTACAATGAGCAGTTCTTC. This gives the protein CASSLHQSYNEQFF.

DNA of the CDR3: TGTGCCACCAGTGGTCAGGGTTCGACTGAAGCTTTCTTT. This sequence encodes CATSGQGSTEAFF. This chain joins TRBV24-1 and TRBJ1-1, with D perhaps matching TRBD1 (5 bases). The CDR3 is made up of 13 amino acids. The V end was cut by 5 bases, the J end by 5 bases, with 11 bases between. Germline V gene sequence: CDR1 KGHDR, CDR2 SFDVKD.

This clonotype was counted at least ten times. The CDR3 DNA follows: TGTGCCAGCTCACCAGGTTCCAGGGTGGTCAATGAGCAGTTCTTC. The encoded protein is CASSPGSRVVNEQFF. The gene calls are TRBV18 and TRBJ2-1, with D possibly being TRBD1 (5 bases). CDR3 length equals 15 residues. Germline lookup yields CDR1 KGHSH and CDR2 LQKENI. V was trimmed by 2 bases and J by 6 bases, leaving 14 bases between them. Drawing the rest from reference TRBV18 and TRBJ2-1, the complete variable domain is NAGVMQNPRHLVRRRGQEARLRCSPMKGHSHVYWYRQLPEEGLKFMVYLQKENIIDESGMPKERFSAEFPKEGPSILRIQQVVRGDSAAYFCASSPGSRVVNEQFFGPGTRLTVL.